This T cell receptor beta chain was recorded in a study of human T cells and chemical hapten exposure. This CDR3 is 14 amino acids long. V lost 6 bases and J 7 bases, leaving 15 bases between the germline ends. CDR1 and CDR2 from the germline V gene are MNHNS and SASEGT. TCRdb independently ran MiXCR on the RACE reads; one entry per CDR3 protein. The sample records about 340,000 distinct CDR3 sequences, around 7% being singletons. Time point reported: patch test 1, 2 weeks after DPC sensitization. Treatment in this sample: therapeutic diphenylcyclopropenone sensitization with weekly scalp DPC. The receptor comes from a woman between 18 and 29 years old with alopecia areata. Some clones in this sample may be carry-over from other donors' samples. The input for sequencing was whole blood, taken in connection with sensitization to the hapten diphenylcyclopropenone (DPC). This chain links TRBV6-1 with TRBJ2-2; tentative D call: TRBD2 (6 bases). CDR3 region: CASSEGLQSGELFF. The CDR3 DNA is TGTGCCAGCAGCGAGGGACTTCAGAGCGGGGAGCTGTTTTTT.